This T cell receptor beta chain was captured in a study of T cell responses to AZD1222 COVID-19 vaccine. A remark on this clone: As yet, its antigen is unknown.

Germline V lookup: CDR1 SGDLS, CDR2 YYNGEE. CDR3 length: 11 residues. The V end lost 3 bases, the J end lost 14 bases, and 13 bases lay between the germline ends. General study findings and limits: When two AZD1222 doses had been given, Spike-specific TCR breadth and depth rose. Clonal diversity was possibly underestimated; the donors were predominantly white British and more often female. Close to half of spike-specific TCRs reportedly recognize unmutated variant regions.

Pooled samples include second doses given at about 4 or 12 weeks. Assay: immunoSEQ multiplex PCR; the TCRdb copy retains only in-frame clones and omits some. The sample shows roughly 84,000 clones, 87% of them seen only once. This chain uses TRBV9 with TRBJ2-3; D not resolved. Sample: peripheral blood, taken 28 days after the second AZD1222 dose. This TCR was recovered from an adult who received the AZD1222 COVID-19 vaccine. CDR3 sequence reads: CASSDSLKWYF. The DNA for the CDR3 is TGTGCCAGCAGCGACTCCCTAAAATGGTATTTT. The whole variable domain, filled in from reference TRBV9 and TRBJ2-3, reads DSGVTQTPKHLITATGQRVTLRCSPRSGDLSVYWYQQSLDQGLQFLIQYYNGEERAKGNILERFSAQQFPDLHSELNLSSLELGDSALYFCASSDSLKWYFGPGTRLTVL.